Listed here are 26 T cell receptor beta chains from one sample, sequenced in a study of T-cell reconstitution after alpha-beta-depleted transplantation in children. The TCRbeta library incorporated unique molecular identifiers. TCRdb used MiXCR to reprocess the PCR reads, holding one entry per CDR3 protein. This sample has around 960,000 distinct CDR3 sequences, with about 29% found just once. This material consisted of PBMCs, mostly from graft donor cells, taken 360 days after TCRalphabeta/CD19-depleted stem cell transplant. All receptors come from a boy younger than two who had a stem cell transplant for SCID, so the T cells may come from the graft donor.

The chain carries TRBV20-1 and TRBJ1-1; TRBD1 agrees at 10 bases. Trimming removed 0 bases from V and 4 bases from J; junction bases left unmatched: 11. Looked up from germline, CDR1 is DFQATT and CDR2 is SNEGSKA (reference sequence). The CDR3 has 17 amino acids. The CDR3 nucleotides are TGCAGTGCTAGAGATTATTTGACAGGGGGCAGGAGCACTGAAGCTTTCTTT. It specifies CSARDYLTGGRSTEAFF.

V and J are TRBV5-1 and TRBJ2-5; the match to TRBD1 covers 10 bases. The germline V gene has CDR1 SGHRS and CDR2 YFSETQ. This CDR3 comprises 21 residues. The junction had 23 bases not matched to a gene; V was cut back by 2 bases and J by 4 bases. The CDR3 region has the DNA TGCGCCAGCAGCTTAGTACCTAGCGACAGGGGGCGAAGTTCGGATCGAGAGACCCAGTACTTC. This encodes CASSLVPSDRGRSSDRETQYF.

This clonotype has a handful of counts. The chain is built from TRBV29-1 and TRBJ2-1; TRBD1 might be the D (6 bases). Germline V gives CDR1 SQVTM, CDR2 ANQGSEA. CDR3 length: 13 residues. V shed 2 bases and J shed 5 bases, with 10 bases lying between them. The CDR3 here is CSVERDTNNEQFF. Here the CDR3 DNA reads TGCAGCGTTGAACGGGACACCAACAATGAGCAGTTCTTC.

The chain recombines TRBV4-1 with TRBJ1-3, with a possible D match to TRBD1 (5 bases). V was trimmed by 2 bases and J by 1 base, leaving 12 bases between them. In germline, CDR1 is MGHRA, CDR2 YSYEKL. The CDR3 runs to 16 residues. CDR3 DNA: TGCGCCAGCAGCCAATGGGACGGAAATTCTGGAAACACCATATATTTT. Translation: CASSQWDGNSGNTIYF.

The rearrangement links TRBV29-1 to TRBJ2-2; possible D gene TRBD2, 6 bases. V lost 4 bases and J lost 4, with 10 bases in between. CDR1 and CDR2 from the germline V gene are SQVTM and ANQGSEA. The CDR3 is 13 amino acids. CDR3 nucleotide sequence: TGCAGCGTTGTCCGGGAGCTCACCGGGGAGCTGTTTTTT. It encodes CSVVRELTGELFF.

This chain's CDR3 is CASSLVAGVSNEQFF. For the CDR3, the DNA is TGCGCCAGCAGCTTGGTGGCAGGGGTGAGCAATGAGCAGTTCTTC. The chain combines TRBV5-1 with TRBJ2-1; a possible D gene is TRBD1 (6 bases). Germline loops: CDR1 SGHRS, CDR2 YFSETQ. CDR3 length: 15 residues. V dropped 0 bases and J dropped 6 bases, with 13 bases sitting between them.

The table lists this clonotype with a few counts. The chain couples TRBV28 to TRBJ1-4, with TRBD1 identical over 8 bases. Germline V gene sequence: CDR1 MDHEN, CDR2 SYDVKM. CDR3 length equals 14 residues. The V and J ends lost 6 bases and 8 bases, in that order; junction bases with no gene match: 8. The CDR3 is CASRTDRDEEKLFF. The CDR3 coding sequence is TGTGCCAGCAGGACGGACAGGGACGAGGAAAAACTGTTTTTT.

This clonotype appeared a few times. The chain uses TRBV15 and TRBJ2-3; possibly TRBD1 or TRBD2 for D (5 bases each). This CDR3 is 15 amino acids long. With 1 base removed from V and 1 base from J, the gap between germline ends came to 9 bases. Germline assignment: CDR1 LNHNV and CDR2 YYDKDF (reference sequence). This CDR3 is CATSRALGGTDTQYF. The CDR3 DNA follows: TGTGCCACCAGCAGAGCCTTGGGGGGCACAGATACGCAGTATTTT.

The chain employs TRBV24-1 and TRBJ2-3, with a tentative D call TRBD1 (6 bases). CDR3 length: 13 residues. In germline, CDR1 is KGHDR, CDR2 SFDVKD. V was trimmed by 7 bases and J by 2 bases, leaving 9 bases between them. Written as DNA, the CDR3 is TGTGCCACCAGGGGGGCGGCCACAGATACGCAGTATTTT. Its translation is CATRGAATDTQYF.

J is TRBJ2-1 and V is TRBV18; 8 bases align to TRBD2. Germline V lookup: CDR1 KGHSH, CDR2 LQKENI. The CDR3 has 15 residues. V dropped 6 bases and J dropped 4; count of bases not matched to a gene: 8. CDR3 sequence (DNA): TGTGCCAGCTCCCGGACTAGCCAAACTTACAATGAGCAGTTCTTC. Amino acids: CASSRTSQTYNEQFF.

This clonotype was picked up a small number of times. CDR3 region: CSAINPGLAEETQYF. As DNA, the CDR3 is TGCAGTGCCATAAACCCGGGACTAGCGGAAGAGACCCAGTACTTC. The V gene is TRBV20-1, the J gene TRBJ2-5; TRBD2 matches 11 bases. The CDR3 runs to 15 residues. Germline V gene data show CDR1 as DFQATT and CDR2 as SNEGSKA (reference sequence). J was trimmed by 3 bases and V by 6 bases; bases with no gene match: 9.

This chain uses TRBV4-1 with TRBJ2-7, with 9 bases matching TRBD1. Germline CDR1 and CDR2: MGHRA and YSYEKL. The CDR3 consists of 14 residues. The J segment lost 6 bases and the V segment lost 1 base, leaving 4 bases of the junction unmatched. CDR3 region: CASSQGDRVGEQYF. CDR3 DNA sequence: TGCGCCAGCAGCCAAGGGGACAGGGTCGGCGAGCAGTACTTC.

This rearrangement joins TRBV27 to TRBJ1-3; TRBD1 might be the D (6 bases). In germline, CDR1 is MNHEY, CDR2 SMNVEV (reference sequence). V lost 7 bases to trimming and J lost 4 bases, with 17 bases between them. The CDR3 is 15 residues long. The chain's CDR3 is CASTNPQGRGNTIYF. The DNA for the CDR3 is TGTGCCAGCACCAACCCGCAGGGGAGGGGAAACACCATATATTTT.

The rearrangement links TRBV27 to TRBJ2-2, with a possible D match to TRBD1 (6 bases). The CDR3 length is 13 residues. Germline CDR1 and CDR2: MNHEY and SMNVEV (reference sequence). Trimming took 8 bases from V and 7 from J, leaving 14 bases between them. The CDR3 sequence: CASVPGGGGELFF. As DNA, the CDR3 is TGTGCCAGCGTTCCTGGGGGCGGCGGGGAGCTGTTTTTT.

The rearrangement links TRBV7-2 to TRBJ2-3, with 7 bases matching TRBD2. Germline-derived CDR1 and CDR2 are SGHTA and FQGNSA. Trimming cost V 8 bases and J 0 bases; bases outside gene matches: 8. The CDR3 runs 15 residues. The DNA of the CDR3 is TGTGCCAGCCGAATGGCGGGGGAAAGCACAGATACGCAGTATTTT. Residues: CASRMAGESTDTQYF.

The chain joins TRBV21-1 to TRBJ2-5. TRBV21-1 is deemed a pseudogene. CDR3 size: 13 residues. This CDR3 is CTSSKEVQETQYF. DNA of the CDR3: TGTACCAGCAGCAAAGAGGTTCAAGAGACCCAGTACTTC.

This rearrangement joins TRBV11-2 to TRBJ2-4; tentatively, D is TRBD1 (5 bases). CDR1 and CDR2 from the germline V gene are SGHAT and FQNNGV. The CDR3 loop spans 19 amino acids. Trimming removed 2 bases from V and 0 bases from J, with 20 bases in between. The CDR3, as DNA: TGTGCCAGCAGCTTATATAAGCTAGGAAGGGGCCTAGCCAAAAACATTCAGTACTTC. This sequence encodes CASSLYKLGRGLAKNIQYF.

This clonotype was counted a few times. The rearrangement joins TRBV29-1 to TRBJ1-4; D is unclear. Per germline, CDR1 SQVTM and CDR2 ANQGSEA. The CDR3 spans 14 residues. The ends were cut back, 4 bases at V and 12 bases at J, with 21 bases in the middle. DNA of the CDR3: TGCAGCGTTGCGGGCCGGGGAGAATCCGTGGAACTGTTTTTT. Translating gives CSVAGRGESVELFF.

In DNA form, the CDR3 reads TGTGCCAGCAGTGCTCCACCAGGGGTCTATGGCTACACCTTC. This translates into CASSAPPGVYGYTF. V is TRBV28 and J is TRBJ1-2, with D possibly being TRBD1 (6 bases). The CDR3 sequence is 14 residues long. Germline lookup yields CDR1 MDHEN and CDR2 SYDVKM. The V end was cut by 5 bases, the J end by 4 bases, with 14 bases between.

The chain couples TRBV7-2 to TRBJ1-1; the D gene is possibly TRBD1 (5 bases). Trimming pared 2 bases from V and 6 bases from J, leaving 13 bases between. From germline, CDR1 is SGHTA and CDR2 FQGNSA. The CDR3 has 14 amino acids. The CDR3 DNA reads TGTGCCAGCAGCTTAAGGCCGGGGGTCCCTGAAGCTTTCTTT. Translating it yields CASSLRPGVPEAFF.

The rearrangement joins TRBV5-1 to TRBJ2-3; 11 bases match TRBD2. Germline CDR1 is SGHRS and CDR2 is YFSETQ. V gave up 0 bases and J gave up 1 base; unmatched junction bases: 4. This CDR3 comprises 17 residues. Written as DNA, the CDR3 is TGCGCCAGCAGCTTGGGACTAGCGGGGCGTCGCACAGATACGCAGTATTTT. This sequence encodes CASSLGLAGRRTDTQYF.

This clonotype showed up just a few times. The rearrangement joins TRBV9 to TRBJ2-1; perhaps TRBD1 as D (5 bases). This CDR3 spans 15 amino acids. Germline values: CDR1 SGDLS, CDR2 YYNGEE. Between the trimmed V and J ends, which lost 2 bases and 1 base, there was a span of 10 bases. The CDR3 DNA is TGTGCCAGCAGCGTGCCAAGGGGTTCCTACAATGAGCAGTTCTTC. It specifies CASSVPRGSYNEQFF.

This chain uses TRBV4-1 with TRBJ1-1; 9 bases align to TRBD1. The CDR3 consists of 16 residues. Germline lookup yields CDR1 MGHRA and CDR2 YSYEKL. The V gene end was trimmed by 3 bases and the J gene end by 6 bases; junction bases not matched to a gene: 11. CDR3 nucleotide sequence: TGCGCCAGCAGCCACCCAGAACAGGGGGCGAGACCTGAAGCTTTCTTT. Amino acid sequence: CASSHPEQGARPEAFF.

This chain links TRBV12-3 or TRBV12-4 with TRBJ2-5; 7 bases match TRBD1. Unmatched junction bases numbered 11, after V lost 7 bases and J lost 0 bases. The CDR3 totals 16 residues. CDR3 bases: TGTGCCAGCACCGAGACAGGGAGTCGGCACCAAGAGACCCAGTACTTC. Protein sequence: CASTETGSRHQETQYF.

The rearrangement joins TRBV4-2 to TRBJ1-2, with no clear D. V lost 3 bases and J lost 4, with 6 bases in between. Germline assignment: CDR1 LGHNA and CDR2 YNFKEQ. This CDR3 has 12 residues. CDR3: CASSHDIYGYTF. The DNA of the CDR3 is TGTGCCAGCAGCCATGATATCTATGGCTACACCTTC.

Here the CDR3 DNA reads TGCAGTGCTAGAGGGGTCAAGCGGGGGTCATTCAACACCGGGGAGCTGTTTTTT. Its protein is CSARGVKRGSFNTGELFF. The chain couples TRBV20-1 to TRBJ2-2; 8 bases match TRBD2. V gave up 1 base and J gave up 2 bases; unmatched junction bases: 12. The germline V gene encodes CDR1 DFQATT and CDR2 SNEGSKA (reference sequence). The CDR3 loop spans 18 amino acids.